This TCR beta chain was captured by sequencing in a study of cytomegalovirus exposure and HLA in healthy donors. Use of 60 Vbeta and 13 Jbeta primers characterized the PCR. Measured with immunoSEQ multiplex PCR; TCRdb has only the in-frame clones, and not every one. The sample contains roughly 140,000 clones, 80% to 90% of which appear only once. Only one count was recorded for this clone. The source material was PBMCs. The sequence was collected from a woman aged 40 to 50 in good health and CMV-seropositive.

The CDR3 reads CASSSGLYEQYF. The CDR3, as DNA: TGTGCCAGCAGTTCGGGACTTTACGAGCAGTACTTC. The J gene is TRBJ2-7, the V gene TRBV2, with D possibly being TRBD2 (6 bases). Germline V gene sequence: CDR1 SNHLY, CDR2 FYNNEI. V was cut by 5 bases and J by 4 bases, with 9 bases left in between. This CDR3 comprises 12 residues.